Listed here is a single T cell receptor (beta chain). RNA served as the template for amplifying TCR beta CDR3 regions. An opening RT-PCR round employed HTBI primers and preceded a second-round multiplex PCR. TCRdb passed the multiplex PCR reads through MiXCR, listing each CDR3 protein once. Among roughly 160,000 distinct CDR3 sequences listed, roughly two fifths were seen once. These data belong to a study of Graves' ophthalmopathy and Graves' hyperthyroidism. The V end lost 7 bases, the J end lost 5 bases, and 15 bases lay between the germline ends. There are 14 residues in the CDR3. Germline V CDR1 and CDR2: LNHNV, YYDKDF (reference sequence).

This clonotype was obtained from a man under 40 with Graves' ophthalmopathy. The sample taken for sequencing was peripheral blood. The chain recombines TRBV15 with TRBJ1-5; maybe TRBD1 (5 bases). CDR3 sequence reads: CATTASGDHQPQHF. CDR3 DNA: TGTGCCACCACCGCGTCGGGGGATCATCAGCCCCAGCATTTT.